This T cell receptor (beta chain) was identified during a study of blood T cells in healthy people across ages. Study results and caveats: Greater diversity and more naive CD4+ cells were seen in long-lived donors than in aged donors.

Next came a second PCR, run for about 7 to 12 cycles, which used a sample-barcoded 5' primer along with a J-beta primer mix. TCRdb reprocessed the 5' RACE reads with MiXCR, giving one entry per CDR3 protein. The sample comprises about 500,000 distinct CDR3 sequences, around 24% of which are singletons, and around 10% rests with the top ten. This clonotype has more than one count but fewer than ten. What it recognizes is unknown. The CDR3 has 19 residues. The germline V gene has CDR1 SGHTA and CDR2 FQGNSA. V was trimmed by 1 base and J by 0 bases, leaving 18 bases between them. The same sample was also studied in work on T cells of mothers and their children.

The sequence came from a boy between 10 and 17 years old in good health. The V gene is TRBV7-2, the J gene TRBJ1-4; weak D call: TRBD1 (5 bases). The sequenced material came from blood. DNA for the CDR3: TGTGCCAGCAGCTTAGGGCGGTCCAGGACATCTACAACTAATGAAAAACTGTTTTTT. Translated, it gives CASSLGRSRTSTTNEKLFF.